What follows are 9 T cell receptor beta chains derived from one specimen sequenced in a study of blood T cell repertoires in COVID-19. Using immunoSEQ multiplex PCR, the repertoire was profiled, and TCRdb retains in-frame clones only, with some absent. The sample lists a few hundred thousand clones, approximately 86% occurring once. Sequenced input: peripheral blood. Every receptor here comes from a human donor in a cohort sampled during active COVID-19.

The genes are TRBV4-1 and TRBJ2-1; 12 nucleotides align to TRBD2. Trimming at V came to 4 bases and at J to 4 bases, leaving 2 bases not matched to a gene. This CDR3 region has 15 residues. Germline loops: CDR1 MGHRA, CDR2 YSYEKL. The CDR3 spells CASSLGLAGYNEQFF. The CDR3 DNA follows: TGCGCCAGCAGCCTCGGACTAGCGGGGTACAATGAGCAGTTCTTC.

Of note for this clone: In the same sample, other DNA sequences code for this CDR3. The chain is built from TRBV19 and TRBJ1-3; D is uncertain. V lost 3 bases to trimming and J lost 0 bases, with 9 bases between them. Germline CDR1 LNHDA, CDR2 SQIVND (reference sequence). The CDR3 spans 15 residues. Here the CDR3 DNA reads TGTGCCAGTAGTATTTCAGGATCCTCTGGAAACACCATATATTTT. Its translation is CASSISGSSGNTIYF. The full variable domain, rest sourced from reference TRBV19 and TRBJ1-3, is DGGITQSPKYLFRKEGQNVTLSCEQNLNHDAMYWYRQDPGQGLRLIYYSQIVNDFQKGDIAEGYSVSREKKESFPLTVTSAQKNPTAFYLCASSISGSSGNTIYFGEGSWLTVV.

CDR3 coding DNA: TGTGCCAGTAGTAGCCTTAAAGGGGGCTTGAGCAATCAGCCCCAGCATTTT. Its protein is CASSSLKGGLSNQPQHF. This chain connects TRBV19 to TRBJ1-5, with TRBD1 matching over 7 bases. The V gene end was trimmed by 4 bases and the J gene end by 1 base; junction bases not matched to a gene: 10. Germline assignment: CDR1 LNHDA and CDR2 SQIVND (reference sequence). The CDR3 runs 17 residues.

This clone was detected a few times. For the CDR3, the DNA is TGTGCCAGCAGTGATGGGGGCGCCTATGGCTACACCTTC. This encodes CASSDGGAYGYTF. The J gene is TRBJ1-2, the V gene TRBV6-4; a possible D gene is TRBD1 (6 bases). This CDR3 is built from 13 residues. With 3 bases removed from V and 4 bases from J, the gap between germline ends came to 9 bases. The germline V gene encodes CDR1 MRHNA and CDR2 SNTAGT.

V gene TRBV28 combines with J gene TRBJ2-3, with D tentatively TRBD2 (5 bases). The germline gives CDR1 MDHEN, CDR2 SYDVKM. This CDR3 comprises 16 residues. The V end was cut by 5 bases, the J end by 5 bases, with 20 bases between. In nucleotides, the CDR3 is TGTGCCAGCAGTAGCCCCCTCGGGCCTCGGGGAGATACGCAGTATTTT. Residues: CASSSPLGPRGDTQYF.

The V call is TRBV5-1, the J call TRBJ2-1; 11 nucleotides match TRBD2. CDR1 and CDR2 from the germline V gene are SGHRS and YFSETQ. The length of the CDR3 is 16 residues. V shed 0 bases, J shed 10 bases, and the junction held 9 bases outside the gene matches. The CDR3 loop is CASSLAELAGEREQFF. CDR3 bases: TGCGCCAGCAGCTTGGCCGAACTAGCGGGAGAACGGGAGCAGTTCTTC. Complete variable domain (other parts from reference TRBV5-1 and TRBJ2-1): KAGVTQTPRYLIKTRGQQVTLSCSPISGHRSVSWYQQTPGQGLQFLFEYFSETQRNKGNFPGRFSGRQFSNSRSEMNVSTLELGDSALYLCASSLAELAGEREQFFGPGTRLTVL.

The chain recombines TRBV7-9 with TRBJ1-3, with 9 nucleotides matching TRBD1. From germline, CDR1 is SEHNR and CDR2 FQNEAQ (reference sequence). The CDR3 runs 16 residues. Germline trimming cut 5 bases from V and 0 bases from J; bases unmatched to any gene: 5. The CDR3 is CASSTGGGISGNTIYF. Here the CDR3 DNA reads TGTGCCAGCAGCACAGGGGGCGGAATCTCTGGAAACACCATATATTTT.

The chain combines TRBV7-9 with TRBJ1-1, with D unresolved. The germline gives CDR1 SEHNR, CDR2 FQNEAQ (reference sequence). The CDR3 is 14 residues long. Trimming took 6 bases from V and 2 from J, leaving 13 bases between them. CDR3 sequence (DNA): TGTGCCAGCAGTTCGCGGGAGGCTAACACTGAAGCTTTCTTT. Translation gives CASSSREANTEAFF.

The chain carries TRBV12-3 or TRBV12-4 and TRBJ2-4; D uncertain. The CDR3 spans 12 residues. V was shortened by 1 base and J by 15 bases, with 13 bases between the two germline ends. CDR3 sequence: CASSLEQTTRYF. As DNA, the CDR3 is TGTGCCAGCAGTTTAGAACAGACCACTCGGTACTTC.